Listed below are T cell receptor beta chains from one sample, sequenced in a study of graft-versus-host responses after intestinal transplantation. Clones were sequenced by immunoSEQ multiplex PCR, and TCRdb holds only the in-frame ones, with some missing. The profile shows about 100,000 clones, less than 90% of them singletons. Their target antigens are unknown. The source material was unstimulated CD4+ T cells sorted from spleen or lymph node cells, sampled before transplant. All receptors come from a human donor who was the organ donor for an intestinal transplant. The CDR3 runs from the conserved cysteine through the conserved F or W.

j_call: TRBJ2-7
v_call: TRBV27
cdr3_aa: CASSVTDTGPRLAGGYEQYF

j_call: TRBJ1-4
v_call: TRBV7-2
cdr3_aa: CASSPWDRGLGEKLFF

j_call: TRBJ2-3
v_call: TRBV10-1
cdr3_aa: CASRGGSRDTDTQYF

j_call: TRBJ1-2
v_call: TRBV18
cdr3_aa: CASSPDSYGYTF

j_call: TRBJ2-1
v_call: TRBV5-1
cdr3_aa: CASSLWDRVLNEQFF

j_call: TRBJ2-5
v_call: TRBV28
cdr3_aa: CASRNRGTQETQYF

j_call: TRBJ2-1
v_call: TRBV6-4
cdr3_aa: CASSAQGDEQFF

j_call: TRBJ1-1
v_call: TRBV14
cdr3_aa: CASSQVGGTGEAFF

j_call: TRBJ2-7
v_call: TRBV30
cdr3_aa: CAWSRLMSDEQYF

j_call: TRBJ1-1
v_call: TRBV10-3
cdr3_aa: CAISAGRDTEAFF

j_call: TRBJ1-2
v_call: TRBV29-1
cdr3_aa: CSVSKGNYGYTF

j_call: TRBJ2-2
v_call: TRBV19
cdr3_aa: CASRNTGELFF

j_call: TRBJ2-1
v_call: TRBV4-1
cdr3_aa: CASSQDHSGSTYNEQFF

j_call: TRBJ1-4
v_call: TRBV5-4
cdr3_aa: CASSPPGEKLFF

j_call: TRBJ2-7
v_call: TRBV19
cdr3_aa: CASSIGDIANEQYF

j_call: TRBJ1-6
v_call: TRBV4-1
cdr3_aa: CASSQPRQGVANSPLHF

j_call: TRBJ2-3
v_call: TRBV28
cdr3_aa: CASGENLSQLFGTQYF

j_call: TRBJ2-2
v_call: TRBV9
cdr3_aa: CASANGGSSRTTGELFF

j_call: TRBJ2-2
v_call: TRBV7-3
cdr3_aa: CASSSGGQGTGELFF

j_call: TRBJ1-6
v_call: TRBV5-1
cdr3_aa: CASRPTGFGSPLHF

j_call: TRBJ1-2
v_call: TRBV6-4
cdr3_aa: CASSETGGYGYTF

j_call: TRBJ1-5
v_call: TRBV4-1
cdr3_aa: CASSQDFLVRNQPQHF

j_call: TRBJ2-7
v_call: TRBV5-6
cdr3_aa: CASSRGFGTLSYEQYF

j_call: TRBJ1-6
v_call: TRBV28
cdr3_aa: CASSPRTGTQFNSPLHF

j_call: TRBJ2-7
v_call: TRBV6-1
cdr3_aa: CASCAAGTGSFEQYF

j_call: TRBJ2-2
v_call: TRBV5-1
cdr3_aa: CASSLMGQGNTGELFF

j_call: TRBJ2-7
v_call: TRBV6-1
cdr3_aa: CASSRDAYEQYF

j_call: TRBJ1-6
v_call: TRBV30
cdr3_aa: CAWAYRGSPSNSPLHF